These 16 T cell receptor beta chains were sequenced from one sample in a study of blood T cell repertoires in COVID-19. Profiling relied on immunoSEQ multiplex PCR, and the TCRdb table lists in-frame clones only, not all of them. Seen here are 34,000 or so clones, 80% to 90% observed once, and the top ten hold 11% to 15%. Material for sequencing was peripheral blood. Every receptor here comes from a man between 60 and 75 years old with active COVID-19.

The J gene is TRBJ1-5, the V gene TRBV28; TRBD1 matches 8 bases. This CDR3 spans 18 amino acids. CDR1 is MDHEN and CDR2 is SYDVKM in the germline V gene. The junction had 9 bases not matched to a gene; V was cut back by 2 bases and J by 0 bases. CDR3 nucleotide sequence: TGTGCCAGCAGTTTAAGGCCCGGGACAGGCAATAGCAATCAGCCCCAGCATTTT. This encodes CASSLRPGTGNSNQPQHF.

The CDR3 loop is CASSIEWTGGTEAFF. The CDR3 DNA sequence: TGTGCCAGTAGTATAGAATGGACGGGGGGCACTGAAGCTTTCTTT. The J gene is TRBJ1-1, the V gene TRBV19; D perhaps matches TRBD1 (5 bases). Germline V lookup: CDR1 LNHDA, CDR2 SQIVND (reference sequence). The CDR3 consists of 15 residues. V was trimmed by 0 bases and J by 4 bases, leaving 12 bases between them.

As DNA, the CDR3 is TGTGCCAGCAGTTCTGGAAGGGGCACTGAAGCTTTCTTT. This encodes CASSSGRGTEAFF. The rearrangement links TRBV6-5 to TRBJ1-1, with D possibly being TRBD1 (5 bases). Trimming pared 4 bases from V and 4 bases from J, leaving 10 bases between. Per germline, CDR1 MNHEY and CDR2 SVGAGI. The CDR3 totals 13 residues.

The genes are TRBV2 and TRBJ2-3, with 7 bases identical to TRBD2. Trimming cost V 6 bases and J 2 bases; bases outside gene matches: 8. This CDR3 has 15 residues. CDR1 is SNHLY, CDR2 FYNNEI, per germline. In nucleotides, the CDR3 is TGTGCCAGCAGCAAAGAGCGGGGAAACACAGATACGCAGTATTTT. Protein: CASSKERGNTDTQYF.

The chain joins TRBV13 to TRBJ2-7; TRBD2 aligns across 12 bases. The CDR3 covers 13 residues. Germline lookup yields CDR1 PRHDT and CDR2 FYEKMQ (reference sequence). V dropped 5 bases and J dropped 7; count of bases not matched to a gene: 3. Here the CDR3 reads CASSRGLAGEQYF. The CDR3 DNA reads as TGTGCCAGCAGCAGAGGACTAGCGGGGGAGCAGTACTTC.

This chain joins TRBV24-1 and TRBJ2-1; the match to TRBD1 covers 9 bases. Trimming removed 6 bases from V and 9 bases from J; junction bases left unmatched: 11. This CDR3 is 15 amino acids long. The germline CDR1 and CDR2 sequences are KGHDR and SFDVKD. CDR3 nucleotide sequence: TGTGCCACCAGTCCCGGGGGACAGGGTGTTGGTGAGCAGTTCTTC. Protein product: CATSPGGQGVGEQFF.

This chain links TRBV5-1 with TRBJ2-1, with TRBD2 identical over 10 bases. The germline V gene has CDR1 SGHRS and CDR2 YFSETQ. The CDR3 is 15 amino acids. The ends lost 0 bases at V and 5 bases at J; junction bases unmatched: 2. As DNA, the CDR3 is TGCGCCAGCAGCTTGGGGACTAGCGGAAACAATGAGCAGTTCTTC. Its translation is CASSLGTSGNNEQFF.

The chain is built from TRBV4-1 and TRBJ2-3, with D perhaps TRBD2 (7 bases). V was clipped by 4 bases and J by 4 bases, with 18 bases between them. Germline-derived CDR1 and CDR2 are MGHRA and YSYEKL. The CDR3 contains 16 residues. The CDR3 sequence is CASSLGRDIGSDTQYF. The CDR3 DNA sequence: TGCGCCAGCAGCCTTGGGAGGGACATAGGGTCAGATACGCAGTATTTT.

The chain combines TRBV4-2 with TRBJ1-1, with TRBD1 matching 12 bases. Per germline, CDR1 LGHNA and CDR2 YNFKEQ. J lost 3 bases, V lost 4 bases, and 12 bases had no gene match. There are 18 residues in the CDR3. DNA for the CDR3: TGTGCCAGCAGCCCTACCGGGACAGGGGGCGGTGGGGACACTGAAGCTTTCTTT. This translates into CASSPTGTGGGGDTEAFF.

The chain combines TRBV4-2 with TRBJ2-2; 9 bases fit TRBD2. V lost 0 bases and J lost 10; bases outside the gene matches: 15. The CDR3 totals 18 residues. CDR1 and CDR2 (germline): LGHNA, YNFKEQ. CDR3 in amino acids: CASSQESASGTYLSELFF. As DNA, the CDR3 is TGTGCCAGCAGCCAAGAAAGTGCTAGCGGGACCTACCTATCGGAGCTGTTTTTT.

V gene TRBV10-2 combines with J gene TRBJ1-1; D gene unclear. V was clipped by 9 bases and J by 1 base, with 9 bases between them. The CDR3 runs to 12 residues. Germline V gene data show CDR1 as WSHSY and CDR2 as SAAADI. CDR3 in amino acids: CASRSRNTEAFF. The CDR3 coding sequence is TGCGCCAGTCGGAGCAGGAACACTGAAGCTTTCTTT.

This chain links TRBV7-3 with TRBJ2-5; D perhaps matches TRBD2 (6 bases). Germline V gene data show CDR1 as SGHTA and CDR2 as FQGTGA. The CDR3 is 13 amino acids. V lost 2 bases and J 4 bases, leaving 8 bases between the germline ends. The CDR3 DNA reads as TGTGCCAGCAGCTTAGGGGGAGGAGAGACCCAGTACTTC. Translating gives CASSLGGGETQYF.

The chain carries TRBV9 and TRBJ1-2; maybe TRBD1 (5 bases). Germline CDR1 and CDR2: SGDLS and YYNGEE. This CDR3 is 16 amino acids long. Trimming cost V 0 bases and J 4 bases, with 16 bases left between them. The CDR3 reads CASSVGSREVIYGYTF. The CDR3 nucleotides read TGTGCCAGCAGCGTAGGTTCCAGGGAGGTAATCTATGGCTACACCTTC.

As concerns this clone: The conserved phenylalanine or tryptophan is not found at the CDR3 terminus, so this likely reflects a read error. Because the CDR3's place on the DNA is in doubt, the DNA is left out and the CDR3 is given as listed by TCRdb. This sequence joins TRBV21-1 and TRBJ2-3; TRBD2, the table's D call, was not compared with the DNA. TRBV21-1 is termed a pseudogene. With termini counted, the CDR3 has 12 amino acids. This CDR3 reads CASSKASGSPLC.

CDR3 in amino acids: CASSGTGRAYEQYF. The CDR3 DNA sequence: TGTGCCAGCAGTGGGACAGGGCGAGCCTACGAGCAGTACTTC. V is TRBV28 and J is TRBJ2-7, with 9 nucleotides matching TRBD1. J was trimmed by 2 bases and V by 5 bases; bases with no gene match: 4. CDR3 length equals 14 residues. The germline gives CDR1 MDHEN, CDR2 SYDVKM.

This clone has just one count. The rearrangement uses TRBV6-1 and TRBJ2-7, with D perhaps matching TRBD1 (5 bases). The CDR3 covers 15 residues. V shed 0 bases and J shed 2 bases, with 11 bases lying between them. The germline CDR1 and CDR2 sequences are MNHNS and SASEGT. The CDR3 DNA sequence: TGTGCCAGCAGTGAAGCTGGGGCCCGAGCCTACGAGCAGTACTTC. This sequence encodes CASSEAGARAYEQYF.